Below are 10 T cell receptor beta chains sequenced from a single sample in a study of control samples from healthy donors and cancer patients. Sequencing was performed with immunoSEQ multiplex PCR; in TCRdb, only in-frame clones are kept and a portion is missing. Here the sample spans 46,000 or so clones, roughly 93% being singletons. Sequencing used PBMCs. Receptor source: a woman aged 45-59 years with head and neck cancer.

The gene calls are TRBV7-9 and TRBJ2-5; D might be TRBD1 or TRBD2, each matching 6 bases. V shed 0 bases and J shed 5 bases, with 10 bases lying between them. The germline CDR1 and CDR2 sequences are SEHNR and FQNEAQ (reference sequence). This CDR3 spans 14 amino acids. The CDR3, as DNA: TGTGCCAGCAGCTTAGCCACAGGGAGGGAGACCCAGTACTTC. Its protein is CASSLATGRETQYF.

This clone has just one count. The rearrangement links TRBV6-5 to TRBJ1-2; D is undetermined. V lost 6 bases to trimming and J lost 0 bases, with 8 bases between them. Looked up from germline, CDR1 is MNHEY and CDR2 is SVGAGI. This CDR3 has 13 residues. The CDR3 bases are TGTGCCAGCAGCCTTCAAGCTAACTATGGCTACACCTTC. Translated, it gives CASSLQANYGYTF.

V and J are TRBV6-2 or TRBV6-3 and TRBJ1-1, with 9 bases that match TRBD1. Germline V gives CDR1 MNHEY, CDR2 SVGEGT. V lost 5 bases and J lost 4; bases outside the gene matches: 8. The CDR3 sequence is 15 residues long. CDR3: CASSLEQGAGTEAFF. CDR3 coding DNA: TGTGCCAGCAGTCTCGAACAGGGGGCTGGCACTGAAGCTTTCTTT.

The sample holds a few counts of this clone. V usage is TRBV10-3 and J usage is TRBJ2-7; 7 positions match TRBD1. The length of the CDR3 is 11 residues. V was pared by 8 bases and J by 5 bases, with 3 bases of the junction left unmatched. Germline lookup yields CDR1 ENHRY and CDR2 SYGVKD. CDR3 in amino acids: CAIATGNEQYF. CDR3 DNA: TGTGCCATCGCGACAGGGAACGAGCAGTACTTC.

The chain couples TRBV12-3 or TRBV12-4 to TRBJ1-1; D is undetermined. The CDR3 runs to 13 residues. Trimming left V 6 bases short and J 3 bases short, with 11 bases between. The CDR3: CASSRPPHTEAFF. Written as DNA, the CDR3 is TGTGCCAGCAGCCGTCCACCGCACACTGAAGCTTTCTTT.

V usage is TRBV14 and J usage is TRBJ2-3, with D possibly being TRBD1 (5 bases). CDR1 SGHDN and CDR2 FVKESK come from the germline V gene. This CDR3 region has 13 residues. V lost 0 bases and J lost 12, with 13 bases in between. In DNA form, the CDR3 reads TGTGCCAGCAGCCAAGAATGGGGCGGCGATCAGTATTTT. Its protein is CASSQEWGGDQYF.

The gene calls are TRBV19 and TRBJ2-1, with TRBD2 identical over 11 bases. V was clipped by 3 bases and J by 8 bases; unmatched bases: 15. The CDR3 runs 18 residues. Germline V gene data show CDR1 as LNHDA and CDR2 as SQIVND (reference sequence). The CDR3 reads CASSMYPLAGGPIYEQFF. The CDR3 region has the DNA TGTGCCAGTAGTATGTACCCTCTAGCGGGGGGCCCGATATATGAGCAGTTCTTC.

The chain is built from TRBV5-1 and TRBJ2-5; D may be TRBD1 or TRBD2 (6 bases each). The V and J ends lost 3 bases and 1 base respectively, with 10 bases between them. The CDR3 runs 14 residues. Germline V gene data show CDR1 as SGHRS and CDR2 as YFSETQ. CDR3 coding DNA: TGCGCCAGCAGCTCAAGGGGGGCCCAAGAGACCCAGTACTTC. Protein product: CASSSRGAQETQYF.

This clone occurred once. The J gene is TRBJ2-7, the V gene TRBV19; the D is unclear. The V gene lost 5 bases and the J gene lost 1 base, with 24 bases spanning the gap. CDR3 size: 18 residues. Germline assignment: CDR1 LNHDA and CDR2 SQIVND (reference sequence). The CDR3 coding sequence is TGTGCCAGTAGTGATGAGGCGCGTCGGGCAGGTAATTCCTACGAGCAGTACTTC. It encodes CASSDEARRAGNSYEQYF. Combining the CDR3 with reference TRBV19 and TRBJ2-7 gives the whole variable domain DGGITQSPKYLFRKEGQNVTLSCEQNLNHDAMYWYRQDPGQGLRLIYYSQIVNDFQKGDIAEGYSVSREKKESFPLTVTSAQKNPTAFYLCASSDEARRAGNSYEQYFGPGTRLTVT.

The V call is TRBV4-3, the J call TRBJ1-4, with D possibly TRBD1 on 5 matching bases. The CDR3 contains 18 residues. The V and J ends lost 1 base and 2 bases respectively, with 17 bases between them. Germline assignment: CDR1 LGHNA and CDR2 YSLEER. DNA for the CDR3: TGCGCCAGCAGCCAAGGGACACGGGGAGGACTGACTAATGAAAAACTGTTTTTT. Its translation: CASSQGTRGGLTNEKLFF.